The T cell receptor (beta chain) described here comes from a study of T cells after yellow fever vaccination. The TCR cDNA carried a universal primer site and UMIs from 5'RACE template switching. TCRdb passed the 5' RACE reads through MiXCR, listing each CDR3 protein once. The table shows approximately 550,000 distinct CDR3 sequences, with 15% to 20% occurring only once. The ends were cut back, 6 bases at V and 7 bases at J, with 16 bases in the middle. The CDR3 is 14 amino acids. General observations from the study: It was a weaker secondary response, yet one that peaked faster, at day 5 versus 15. Subsequent to the booster, the majority of primary-vaccination clones reappeared (96% CD4, 70% to 90% CD8). One caveat is that FACS-sorted repertoires could contain abundant clonotypes contaminating from the bulk population.

In the case of this clonotype: The antigen remains undetermined.

This receptor was identified in a man aged 25 to 40 who received the YFV17D yellow fever vaccine. Material: PBMCs, obtained 15 days after the yellow fever booster vaccination. The chain combines TRBV12-3 or TRBV12-4 with TRBJ2-1; possible D gene TRBD1, 6 bases. The chain's CDR3 is CASRGGLPVNEQFF. CDR3 bases: TGTGCCAGCAGAGGGGGTCTACCGGTTAATGAGCAGTTCTTC.